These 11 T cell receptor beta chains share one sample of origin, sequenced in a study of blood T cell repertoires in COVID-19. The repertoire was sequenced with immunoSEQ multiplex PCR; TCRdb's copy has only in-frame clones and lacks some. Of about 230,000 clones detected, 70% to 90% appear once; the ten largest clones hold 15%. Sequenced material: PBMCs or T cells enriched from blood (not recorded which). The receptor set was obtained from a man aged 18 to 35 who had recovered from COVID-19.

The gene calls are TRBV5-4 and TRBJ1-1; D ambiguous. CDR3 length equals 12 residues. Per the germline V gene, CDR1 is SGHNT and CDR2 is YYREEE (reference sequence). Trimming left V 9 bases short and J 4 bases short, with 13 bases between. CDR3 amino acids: CATAWGGTEAFF. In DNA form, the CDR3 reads TGTGCCACCGCTTGGGGAGGCACTGAAGCTTTCTTT.

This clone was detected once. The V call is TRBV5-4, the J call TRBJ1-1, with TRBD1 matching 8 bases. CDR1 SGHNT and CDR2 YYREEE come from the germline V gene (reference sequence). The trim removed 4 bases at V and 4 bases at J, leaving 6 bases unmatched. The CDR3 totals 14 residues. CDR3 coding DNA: TGTGCCAGCAGCCGACAGGGGCGCGGCACTGAAGCTTTCTTT. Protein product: CASSRQGRGTEAFF.

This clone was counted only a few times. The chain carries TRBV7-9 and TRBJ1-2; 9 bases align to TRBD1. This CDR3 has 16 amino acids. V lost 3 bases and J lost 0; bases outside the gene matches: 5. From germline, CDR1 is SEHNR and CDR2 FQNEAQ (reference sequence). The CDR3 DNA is TGTGCCAGCAGCTTGGGGGGGACAGGGCCTAACTATGGCTACACCTTC. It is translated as CASSLGGTGPNYGYTF. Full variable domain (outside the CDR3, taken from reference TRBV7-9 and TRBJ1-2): DTGVSQNPRHKITKRGQNVTFRCDPISEHNRLYWYRQTLGQGPEFLTYFQNEAQLEKSRLLSDRFSAERPKGSFSTLEIQRTEQGDSAMYLCASSLGGTGPNYGYTFGSGTRLTVV.

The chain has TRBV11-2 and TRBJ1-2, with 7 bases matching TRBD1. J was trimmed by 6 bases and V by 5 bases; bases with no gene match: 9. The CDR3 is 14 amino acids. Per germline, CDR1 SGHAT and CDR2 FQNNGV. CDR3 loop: CASSAPGTADGYTF. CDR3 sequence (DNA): TGTGCCAGCAGCGCACCCGGGACAGCCGATGGCTACACCTTC.

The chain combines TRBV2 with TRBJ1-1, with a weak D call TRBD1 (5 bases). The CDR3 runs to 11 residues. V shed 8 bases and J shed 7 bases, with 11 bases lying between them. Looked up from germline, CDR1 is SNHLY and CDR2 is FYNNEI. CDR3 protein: CASSQTDEAFF. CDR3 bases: TGTGCCAGCTCCCAGACAGATGAAGCTTTCTTT.

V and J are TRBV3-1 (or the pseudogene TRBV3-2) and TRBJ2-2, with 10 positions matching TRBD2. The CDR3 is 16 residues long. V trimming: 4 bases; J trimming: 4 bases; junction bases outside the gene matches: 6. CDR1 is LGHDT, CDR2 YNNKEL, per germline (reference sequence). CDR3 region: CASSPPGLASTGELFF. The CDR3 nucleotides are TGTGCCAGCAGCCCCCCGGGACTAGCGAGCACCGGGGAGCTGTTTTTT.

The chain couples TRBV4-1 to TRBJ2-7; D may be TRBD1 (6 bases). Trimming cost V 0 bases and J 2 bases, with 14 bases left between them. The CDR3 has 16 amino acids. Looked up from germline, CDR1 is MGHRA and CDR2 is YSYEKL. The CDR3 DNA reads TGCGCCAGCAGCCAAGAACAAGGGGACATCGCCTACGAGCAGTACTTC. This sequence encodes CASSQEQGDIAYEQYF.

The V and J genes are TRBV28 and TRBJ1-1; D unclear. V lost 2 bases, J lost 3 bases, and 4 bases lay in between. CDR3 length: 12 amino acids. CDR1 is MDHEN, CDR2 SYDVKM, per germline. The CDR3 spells CASSLLDTEAFF. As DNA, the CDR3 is TGTGCCAGCAGTTTACTTGACACTGAAGCTTTCTTT.

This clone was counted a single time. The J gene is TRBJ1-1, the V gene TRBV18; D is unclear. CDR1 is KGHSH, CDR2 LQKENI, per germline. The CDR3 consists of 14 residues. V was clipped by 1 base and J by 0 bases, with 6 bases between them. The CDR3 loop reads CASSPLPLNTEAFF. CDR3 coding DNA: TGTGCCAGCTCACCACTCCCATTGAACACTGAAGCTTTCTTT.

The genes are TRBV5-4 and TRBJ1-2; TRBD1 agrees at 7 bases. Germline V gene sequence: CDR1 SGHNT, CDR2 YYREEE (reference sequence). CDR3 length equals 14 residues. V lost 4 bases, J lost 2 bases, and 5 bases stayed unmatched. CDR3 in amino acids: CASSPDRENYGYTF. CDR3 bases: TGTGCCAGCAGCCCAGACAGGGAGAACTATGGCTACACCTTC. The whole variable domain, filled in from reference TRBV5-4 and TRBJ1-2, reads ETGVTQSPTHLIKTRGQQVTLRCSSQSGHNTVSWYQQALGQGPQFIFQYYREEENGRGNFPPRFSGLQFPNYSSELNVNALELDDSALYLCASSPDRENYGYTFGSGTRLTVV.

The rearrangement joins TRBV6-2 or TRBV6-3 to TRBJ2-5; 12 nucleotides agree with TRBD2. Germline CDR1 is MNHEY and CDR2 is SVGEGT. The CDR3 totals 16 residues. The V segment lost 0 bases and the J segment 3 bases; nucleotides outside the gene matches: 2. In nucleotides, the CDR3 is TGTGCCAGCAGTTACTCGACTAGCGGGAGAGAAGAGACCCAGTACTTC. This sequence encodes CASSYSTSGREETQYF.